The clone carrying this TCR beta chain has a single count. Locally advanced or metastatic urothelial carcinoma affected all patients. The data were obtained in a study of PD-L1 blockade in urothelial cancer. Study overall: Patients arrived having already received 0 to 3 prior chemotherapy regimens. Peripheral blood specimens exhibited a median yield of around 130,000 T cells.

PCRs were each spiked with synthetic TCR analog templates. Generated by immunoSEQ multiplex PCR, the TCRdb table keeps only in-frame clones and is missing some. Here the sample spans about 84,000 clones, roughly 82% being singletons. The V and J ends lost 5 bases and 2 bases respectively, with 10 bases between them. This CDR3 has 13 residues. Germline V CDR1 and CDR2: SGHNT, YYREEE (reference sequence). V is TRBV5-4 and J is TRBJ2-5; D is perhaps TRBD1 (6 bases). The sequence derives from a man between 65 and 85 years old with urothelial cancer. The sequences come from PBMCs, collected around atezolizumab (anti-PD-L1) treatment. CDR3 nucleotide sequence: TGTGCCAGCAGTAGGGACATACAAGAGACCCAGTACTTC. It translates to CASSRDIQETQYF.